This is a list of T cell receptor beta chains from one sample in a study of T cell responses to AZD1222 COVID-19 vaccine. Here immunoSEQ multiplex PCR was the method, and the copy in TCRdb shows in-frame clones only, minus some. The table shows over 100,000 clones, with approximately 88% occurring only once. Specimen: peripheral blood, collected on day 0 of MenACWY control vaccination. These receptors were obtained from an adult in good health. The CDR3 runs from the conserved cysteine through the conserved F or W. Fields, in order: CDR3 protein, CDR3 DNA, clone size, J gene, D gene, V gene. D genes are given only for firm matches. Where a row states a size, it is once, few, many or the class of an expanded clone; other rows omit it.

CASSRTSGSEARELFF TGTGCCAGCAGCCGTACGTCAGGGAGTGAGGCCAGGGAGCTGTTTTTT NA TRBJ2-2 NA TRBV11-3
CASSWRGGQAYGYTF TGTGCCAGCAGCTGGAGGGGCGGGCAGGCCTATGGCTACACCTTC few TRBJ1-2 NA TRBV5-4
CASRTTGHKGNEQFF TGTGCCAGCAGGACGACAGGGCATAAGGGGAATGAGCAGTTCTTC NA TRBJ2-1 TRBD1 TRBV27
CASSFGQGHSVF TGTGCCAGCAGTTTTGGACAGGGTCATAGCGTTTTT NA TRBJ1-4 TRBD1 TRBV6-1
CASSLWFGGEYNEQFF TGTGCCAGCAGTCTCTGGTTTGGCGGAGAGTACAATGAGCAGTTCTTC NA TRBJ2-1 NA TRBV27
CASSLSGSYNSPLHF TGTGCCAGCAGTTTGTCTGGGTCCTATAATTCACCCCTCCACTTT NA TRBJ1-6 NA TRBV6-5
CASSSPASGRDYEQYF TGTGCCAGCAGTTCCCCAGCCAGCGGGAGAGACTACGAGCAGTACTTC NA TRBJ2-7 TRBD2 TRBV6-2/TRBV6-3
CASSPGGGESTEAFF TGCGCCAGCAGCCCCGGAGGGGGGGAGAGCACTGAAGCTTTCTTT NA TRBJ1-1 NA TRBV5-1
CASSQENRGHVYEQYF TGCGCCAGCAGCCAAGAGAACAGGGGGCACGTCTACGAGCAGTACTTC NA TRBJ2-7 TRBD1 TRBV4-1
CASSEDRVLRGNQPQHF TGTGCCAGCAGTGAAGACAGGGTGTTGAGAGGCAATCAGCCCCAGCATTTT NA TRBJ1-5 NA TRBV6-1
CASSLAGGGGNQPQHF TGTGCCAGCAGCTTGGCCGGAGGGGGAGGCAATCAGCCCCAGCATTTT NA TRBJ1-5 NA TRBV5-6
CASSLQVGGDGYTF TGTGCCAGCAGTTTACAGGTTGGGGGAGATGGCTACACCTTC NA TRBJ1-2 NA TRBV28
CASSDDRANPPETQYF TGTGCCAGCAGTGATGATCGGGCCAACCCCCCAGAGACCCAGTACTTC few TRBJ2-5 NA TRBV25-1
CASSNRGGNANTGELFF TGTGCCAGCAGCAATCGCGGGGGAAACGCGAACACCGGGGAGCTGTTTTTT NA TRBJ2-2 TRBD2 TRBV7-9
CSARGPYEQYF TGCAGTGCTCGAGGGCCCTACGAGCAGTACTTC NA TRBJ2-7 NA TRBV20-1
CASSFENNQPQHF TGTGCCAGCAGCTTCGAAAACAATCAGCCCCAGCATTTT NA TRBJ1-5 NA TRBV7-9
CASSGGMNTEAFF TGTGCCAGTAGCGGGGGTATGAACACTGAAGCTTTCTTT once TRBJ1-1 NA TRBV19
CASSPGKGKLFF TGTGCCAGCAGCCCAGGGAAGGGAAAACTGTTTTTT NA TRBJ1-4 NA TRBV7-9
CASSIADSGRAAGQFF TGTGCCAGTAGTATAGCGGATAGCGGGAGGGCCGCGGGGCAGTTCTTC NA TRBJ2-1 TRBD2 TRBV19
CATSRDLGSPATGELFF TGTGCCACCAGCAGAGATCTTGGCTCCCCGGCCACCGGGGAGCTGTTTTTT NA TRBJ2-2 NA TRBV15
CASSVAWDEQFF TGTGCCAGCAGCGTTGCCTGGGATGAGCAGTTCTTC NA TRBJ2-1 NA TRBV13
CASSPRTSGGAEQFF TGTGCCAGCAGCCCCAGGACTAGCGGGGGGGCCGAGCAGTTCTTC NA TRBJ2-1 TRBD2 TRBV7-2
CASSYPRVGMTQYF TGTGCCAGCAGTTACCCCCGAGTGGGAATGACCCAGTACTTC once TRBJ2-5 NA TRBV6-2/TRBV6-3
CASMANYGYTF TGTGCCAGCATGGCCAACTATGGCTACACCTTC NA TRBJ1-2 NA TRBV6-5
CASSGGQAVNTEAFF TGTGCCAGCTCCGGAGGACAGGCAGTTAACACTGAAGCTTTCTTT NA TRBJ1-1 TRBD1 TRBV18
CASSPRQGVREKLFF TGCGCCAGCAGCCCCCGACAGGGGGTTCGGGAAAAACTGTTTTTT NA TRBJ1-4 TRBD1 TRBV5-1
CASSEDQSYNEQFF TGTGCCAGCAGTGAAGACCAGTCCTACAATGAGCAGTTCTTC once TRBJ2-1 NA TRBV6-1
CASSTTGGGQPQHF TGTGCCAGTAGTACCACAGGGGGCGGGCAGCCCCAGCATTTT NA TRBJ1-5 TRBD1 TRBV19
CAISEITGGEQYF TGTGCCATCAGCGAAATAACAGGTGGCGAGCAGTACTTC NA TRBJ2-7 NA TRBV10-3
CASSLWIGQNNSPLHF TGTGCCAGCAGTTTATGGATCGGGCAGAATAATTCACCCCTCCACTTT NA TRBJ1-6 NA TRBV28
CASSEKGNTEAFF TGTGCCAGCAGTGAAAAGGGGAACACTGAAGCTTTCTTT NA TRBJ1-1 NA TRBV6-1
CASSLDENLEKLFF TGCGCCAGCAGCCTTGACGAGAATCTGGAAAAACTGTTTTTT NA TRBJ1-4 NA TRBV4-1
CASSLARSDGYTF TGTGCCAGCAGCTTGGCCCGCTCCGACGGCTACACCTTC NA TRBJ1-2 NA TRBV7-9
CASSLAFGQANEQFF TGTGCCAGCAGCTTAGCTTTCGGACAAGCGAATGAGCAGTTCTTC NA TRBJ2-1 NA TRBV7-6
CASNTLWDGEYEQYF TGTGCCAGCAATACCCTGTGGGACGGAGAGTACGAGCAGTACTTC NA TRBJ2-7 NA TRBV28
CASSYGVSQPHGTGDQETQYF TGTGCCAGCAGTTACGGCGTCTCCCAACCTCACGGGACAGGGGATCAAGAGACCCAGTACTTC NA TRBJ2-5 TRBD1 TRBV6-2/TRBV6-3
CASSPFAEQFF TGTGCCAGCAGCCCCTTTGCTGAGCAGTTCTTC NA TRBJ2-1 NA TRBV7-2
CASTGTGGSEQYF TGTGCCAGCACCGGGACAGGGGGCTCCGAGCAGTACTTC NA TRBJ2-7 TRBD1 TRBV25-1
CASSPQSSQETQYF TGTGCCAGCTCACCACAGTCCAGCCAAGAGACCCAGTACTTC NA TRBJ2-5 NA TRBV18
CASGKGGRNTEAFF TGTGCCAGCGGAAAGGGGGGGCGGAACACTGAAGCTTTCTTT NA TRBJ1-1 NA TRBV25-1
CASSYSYNQPQHF TGTGCCAGCAGTTACTCTTACAATCAGCCCCAGCATTTT NA TRBJ1-5 NA TRBV6-5